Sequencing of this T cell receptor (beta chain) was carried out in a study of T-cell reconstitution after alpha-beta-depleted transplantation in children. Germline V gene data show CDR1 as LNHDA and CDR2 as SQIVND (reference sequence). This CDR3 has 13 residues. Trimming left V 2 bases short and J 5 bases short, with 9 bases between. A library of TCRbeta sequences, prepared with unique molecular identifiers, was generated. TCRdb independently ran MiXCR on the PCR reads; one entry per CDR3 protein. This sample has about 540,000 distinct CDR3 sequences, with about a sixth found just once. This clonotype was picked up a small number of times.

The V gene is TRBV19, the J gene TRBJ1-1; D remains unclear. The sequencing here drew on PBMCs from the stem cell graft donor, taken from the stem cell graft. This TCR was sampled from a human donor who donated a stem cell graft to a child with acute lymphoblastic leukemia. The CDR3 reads CASSIPPGTEAFF. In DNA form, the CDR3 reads TGTGCCAGTAGTATACCGCCGGGTACTGAAGCTTTCTTT. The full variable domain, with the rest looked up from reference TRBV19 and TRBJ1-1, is DGGITQSPKYLFRKEGQNVTLSCEQNLNHDAMYWYRQDPGQGLRLIYYSQIVNDFQKGDIAEGYSVSREKKESFPLTVTSAQKNPTAFYLCASSIPPGTEAFFGQGTRLTVV.